The clone carrying this T cell receptor beta chain was detected a few times. The antigen is not known. These data are taken from a study of human T cells and chemical hapten exposure. Notes on the study in general: Because they had alopecia, donors may respond immunologically unlike healthy people. TCRs above 1 in 1000 frequency stayed constant with DPC sensitization.

Time point: patch test 1, 2 weeks after DPC sensitization. Treatment described: therapeutic diphenylcyclopropenone sensitization with weekly scalp DPC. Prior to each patch test being applied, blood was drawn. Germline V gives CDR1 SGHRS, CDR2 YFSETQ. The ends were cut back, 0 bases at V and 6 bases at J, with 12 bases in the middle. CDR3 length: 14 residues. Authors' data handling: Samples held a median of around 100,000 TCRs, range roughly 20,000–690,600. TCRdb recomputed calls from the RACE reads with MiXCR, one row per CDR3 protein. The V and J calls come from TCRdb's annotation, not from the publication. The sample records about 360,000 distinct CDR3 sequences, approximately 5.1% being singletons.

The clonotype comes from a woman aged 50 to 60 with alopecia areata. Some clones in this sample may be carry-over from other donors' samples. Sequenced material: whole blood, taken in connection with sensitization to the hapten diphenylcyclopropenone (DPC). The chain links TRBV5-1 to TRBJ1-2, with D possibly matching TRBD1 (5 bases). CDR3 region: CASSLEQAPDGYTF. For the CDR3, the DNA is TGCGCCAGCAGCTTGGAACAGGCGCCGGATGGCTACACCTTC. The entire variable domain, with the rest obtained from reference TRBV5-1 and TRBJ1-2, is as follows: KAGVTQTPRYLIKTRGQQVTLSCSPISGHRSVSWYQQTPGQGLQFLFEYFSETQRNKGNFPGRFSGRQFSNSRSEMNVSTLELGDSALYLCASSLEQAPDGYTFGSGTRLTVV.